This T cell receptor (beta chain) was sequenced in a study of cytomegalovirus exposure and HLA in healthy donors. About the study: In terms of ancestry, the Caucasian-associated cluster contained more than 65% of the 300 to 400 genotyped donors. General study points: Donor immune exposure was known only as CMV serostatus.

This PCR relied on a set of 60 Vbeta primers and 13 Jbeta primers. The authors' processing: Unique TCR beta chains totaled some 81 million in a later count, with approximately 11 million of them shared. Data came from immunoSEQ multiplex PCR; TCRdb stores just in-frame clones and leaves some out. V, J and clone size were drawn from that table, and D and trimming were deduced from the DNA. The profile shows around 85,000 clones, about 80% of them singletons. CDR1 and CDR2 from the germline V gene are SEHNR and FQNEAQ (reference sequence). The CDR3 is 13 residues long. Trimming left V 3 bases short and J 5 bases short, with 9 bases between. To note about this clone: Its target is unknown.

The sequence derives from a woman aged 45-59 years in good health and CMV-seropositive. Sequencing input: PBMCs. The chain joins TRBV7-9 to TRBJ2-3; D possibly corresponds to TRBD2 (5 bases). CDR3 coding DNA: TGTGCCAGCAGCTTCGCGGGTTTAGATACGCAGTATTTT. Translating it yields CASSFAGLDTQYF. The full variable domain, completed using reference TRBV7-9 and TRBJ2-3, is DTGVSQNPRHKITKRGQNVTFRCDPISEHNRLYWYRQTLGQGPEFLTYFQNEAQLEKSRLLSDRFSAERPKGSFSTLEIQRTEQGDSAMYLCASSFAGLDTQYFGPGTRLTVL.